This entry lists 8 T cell receptor beta chains sequenced from one sample in a study of shared clonotypes between healthy human individuals. Profiled with immunoSEQ multiplex PCR; TCRdb holds only in-frame clones, not every one. The data contain 450,000 to 600,000 clones, around 79% of them singletons. The specimen sequenced was PBMCs. These TCRs come from a woman between 40 and 55 years old in good health. Some clones in this sample may be carry-over from other donors' samples.

This chain joins TRBV6-5 and TRBJ1-2, with D hard to call. Between the trimmed V and J ends, which lost 0 bases and 2 bases, there was a span of 7 bases. The germline V gene encodes CDR1 MNHEY and CDR2 SVGAGI. This CDR3 is 14 amino acids long. CDR3 in amino acids: CASSYSAENYGYTF. CDR3 nucleotides: TGTGCCAGCAGTTACTCAGCTGAAAACTATGGCTACACCTTC.

The rearrangement uses TRBV6-6 and TRBJ2-3; 14 bases align to TRBD2. The V gene end was trimmed by 10 bases and the J gene end by 6 bases; junction bases not matched to a gene: 6. The CDR3 has 14 residues. The germline V gene has CDR1 MNHNY and CDR2 SVGAGI (reference sequence). For the CDR3, the DNA is TGTGCCACCTCGGGACTAGCGGGAGTGGATACGCAGTATTTT. This sequence encodes CATSGLAGVDTQYF.

In this sample, this clone turned up once. This chain links TRBV29-1 with TRBJ2-5, with 9 positions matching TRBD1. Matching the DNA end better, TRBJ2-7 makes the J call doubtful. Looked up from germline, CDR1 is SQVTM and CDR2 is ANQGSEA. This CDR3 contains 15 residues. This CDR3 reads CSVTPIQGALDEQYF. The CDR3 region has the DNA TGCAGCGTTACGCCAATACAGGGGGCGCTTGACGAGCAGTACTTC.

Concerning this clone itself: This may come from a read error, since a much larger clone is one base off. This rearrangement joins TRBV7-9 to TRBJ2-6, with D possibly being TRBD2 (5 bases). Trimming took off 10 bases at V and 0 bases at J, with 7 bases between the two ends. Germline V gives CDR1 SEHNR, CDR2 FQNEAQ (reference sequence). The CDR3 covers 13 residues. The CDR3 sequence: CATGNSGANVLTF. Here the CDR3 DNA reads TGTGCCACCGGGAACTCTGGGGCCAACGTCCTGACTTTC.

The J gene is TRBJ1-2, the V gene TRBV19; 9 bases are shared with TRBD1. V shed 5 bases and J 13 bases; nucleotides not matched to a gene: 11. Per the germline V gene, CDR1 is LNHDA and CDR2 is SQIVND (reference sequence). CDR3 length: 13 residues. CDR3 in amino acids: CASSVGDRDRFTF. Here the CDR3 DNA reads TGTGCCAGTAGTGTTGGGGACAGGGATCGTTTCACCTTC. The full variable domain, with the rest looked up from reference TRBV19 and TRBJ1-2, is DGGITQSPKYLFRKEGQNVTLSCEQNLNHDAMYWYRQDPGQGLRLIYYSQIVNDFQKGDIAEGYSVSREKKESFPLTVTSAQKNPTAFYLCASSVGDRDRFTFGSGTRLTVV.

The gene calls are TRBV29-1 and TRBJ2-7, with 10 bases lining up with TRBD1. CDR1 SQVTM and CDR2 ANQGSEA come from the germline V gene. V lost 7 bases, J lost 7 bases, and 10 bases stayed unmatched. The CDR3 covers 13 residues. The CDR3 loop is CSARTGGMREQYF. The CDR3 DNA reads as TGCAGCGCACGGACAGGGGGAATGAGGGAGCAGTACTTC.

The V and J genes are TRBV5-6 and TRBJ2-7; D unclear. This CDR3 is 13 amino acids long. V shed 0 bases and J shed 7 bases, with 11 bases lying between them. Germline V gives CDR1 SGHDT, CDR2 YYEEEE. In nucleotides, the CDR3 is TGTGCCAGCAGCTTGGGAGCCCTTAATGAGCAGTACTTC. Translation gives CASSLGALNEQYF.

This rearrangement joins TRBV11-3 to TRBJ1-1; D unclear. Between the trimmed V and J ends, which lost 0 bases and 3 bases, there was a span of 8 bases. This CDR3 contains 14 residues. Germline CDR1 and CDR2: SGHNT and YENEEA. This CDR3 reads CASSLDSGDTEAFF. Written as DNA, the CDR3 is TGTGCCAGCAGCTTAGACTCCGGGGACACTGAAGCTTTCTTT. The complete variable domain, with remaining parts taken from reference TRBV11-3 and TRBJ1-1, reads EAGVVQSPRYKIIEKKQPVAFWCNPISGHNTLYWYLQNLGQGPELLIRYENEEAVDDSQLPKDRFSAERLKGVDSTLKIQPAELGDSAVYLCASSLDSGDTEAFFGQGTRLTVV.